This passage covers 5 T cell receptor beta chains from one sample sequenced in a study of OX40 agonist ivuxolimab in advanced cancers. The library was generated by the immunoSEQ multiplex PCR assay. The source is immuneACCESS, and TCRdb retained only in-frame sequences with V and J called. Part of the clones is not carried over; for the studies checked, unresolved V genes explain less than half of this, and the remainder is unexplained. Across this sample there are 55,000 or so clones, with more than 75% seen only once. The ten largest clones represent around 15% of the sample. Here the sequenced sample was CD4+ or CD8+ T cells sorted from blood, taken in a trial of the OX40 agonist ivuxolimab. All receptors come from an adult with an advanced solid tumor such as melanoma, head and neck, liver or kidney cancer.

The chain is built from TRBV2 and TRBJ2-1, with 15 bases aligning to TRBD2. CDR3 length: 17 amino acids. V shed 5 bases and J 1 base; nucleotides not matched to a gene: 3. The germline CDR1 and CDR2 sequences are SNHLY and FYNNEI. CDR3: CASSQGLAGGSYNEQFF. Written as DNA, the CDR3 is TGTGCCAGCAGTCAGGGACTAGCGGGAGGATCCTACAATGAGCAGTTCTTC. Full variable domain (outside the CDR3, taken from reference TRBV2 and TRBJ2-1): EPEVTQTPSHQVTQMGQEVILRCVPISNHLYFYWYRQILGQKVEFLVSFYNNEISEKSEIFDDQFSVERPDGSNFTLKIRSTKLEDSAMYFCASSQGLAGGSYNEQFFGPGTRLTVL.

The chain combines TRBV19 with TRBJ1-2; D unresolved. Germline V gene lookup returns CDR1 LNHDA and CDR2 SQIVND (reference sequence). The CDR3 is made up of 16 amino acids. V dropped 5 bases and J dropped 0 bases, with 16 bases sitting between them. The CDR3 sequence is CASSARLRRANYGYTF. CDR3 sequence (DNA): TGTGCCAGTAGTGCCCGACTCCGAAGAGCTAACTATGGCTACACCTTC.

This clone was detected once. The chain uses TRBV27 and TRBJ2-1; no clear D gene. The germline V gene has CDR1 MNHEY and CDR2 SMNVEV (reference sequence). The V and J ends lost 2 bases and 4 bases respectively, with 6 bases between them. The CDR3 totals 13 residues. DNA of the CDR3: TGTGCCAGCAGTTTAGGGCGGTACAATGAGCAGTTCTTC. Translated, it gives CASSLGRYNEQFF.

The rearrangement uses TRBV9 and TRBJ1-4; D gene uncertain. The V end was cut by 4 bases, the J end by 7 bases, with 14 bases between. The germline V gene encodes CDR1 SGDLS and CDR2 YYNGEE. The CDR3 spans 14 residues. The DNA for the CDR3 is TGTGCCAGCAGCCCTCACGCGGGCGCTGAAAAACTGTTTTTT. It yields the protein CASSPHAGAEKLFF.

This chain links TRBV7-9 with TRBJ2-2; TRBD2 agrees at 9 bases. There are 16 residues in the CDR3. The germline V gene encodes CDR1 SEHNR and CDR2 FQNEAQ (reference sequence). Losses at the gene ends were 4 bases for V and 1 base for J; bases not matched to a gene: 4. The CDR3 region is CASSSEAGGNTGELFF. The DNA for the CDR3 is TGTGCCAGCAGCTCGGAAGCGGGAGGGAACACCGGGGAGCTGTTTTTT.